This TCR beta chain came from a study of T cell repertoires in cytomegalovirus infection (dated by TCRdb to the late 2010s). As for the study more broadly: Recently identified HLA-C-restricted CMV epitopes, whose presentation resists viral immunomodulation, were targeted by peptide stimulations together with well-studied HLA-B-restricted epitopes. The HLA type of each donor mattered for the analysis, because public TCR beta signatures pointed to carriage of CMV infection along with the matching HLA type. Paper-wide results and their limitations: Carriers of CMV infection plus the relevant HLA type were discriminated by the cumulative frequency of public TCR beta family members in the study cohort and in an independent roughly 370-donor cohort. In the ex vivo response, HLA-C-restricted CMV-specific TCR beta clonotypes were dominant, and in two of eight donors the single most frequent clonotype came from this HLA-C-restricted group.

The CDR3 starts with the cysteine, ends with the phenylalanine, and has 14 residues. The sequence is cut down to CDR3 DNA, 42 bases in frame from base 1. V has 5 bases trimmed and J has 4 bases trimmed; junction bases matching no gene number 8. Reading the germline V gene gives CDR1 MNHEY and CDR2 SVGAGI. About this clonotype itself: Its specific antigen is unknown. There are no base qualities to consult, and no much larger clone falls within one base.

TCRdb lists the instrument as Illumina HiSeq 1500. TCRdb's own reprocessing of the public reads used fastp at Q25 and MiXCR and kept productive beta chains. Identical CDR3 protein sequences are pooled into one entry, listed with their most common genes and DNA. For this sample the table gives more than 250,000 distinct CDR3 sequences, of which 25% were detected only once. Jointly, the top ten make up more than 10% of the sample. Read against the paper, the sample's treatment or condition label means: in vitro stimulation with specific CMV peptide epitopes to enrich CMV-specific T cells. The source is a human donor in good health (CMV status not recorded). Some clones in this sample may be carry-over from other donors' samples. The V gene is TRBV6-5 and the J gene is TRBJ2-7; 7 nucleotides in the junction match TRBD2. The sample consisted of cultured PBMCs, taken from culture after CMV antigen stimulation. Read as DNA, the sequence is TGTGCCAGCAGTCCAGCGGGGTCAGGGTACGAGCAGTACTTC. Translated, this is CASSPAGSGYEQYF.